The 4 T cell receptor beta chains below were found in one sample sequenced in a study of CD8 T cells in ankylosing spondylitis (dated by TCRdb to about 2017). Receptor amplification or capture employed 5' RACE. Instrument on record: Illumina HiSeq 2500. TCRdb took the public reads, trimmed them with fastp at Q25, ran MiXCR for clone calling and kept in-frame beta chains. A single entry per CDR3 protein holds the most common genes and DNA from its merged rows. The sample yields 290,000 or so distinct CDR3 sequences; under 25% were counted once. Of the sample, about 3.5% is held by the ten largest clones. The sample taken for sequencing was blood, either unsorted or a sorted T cell fraction (not recorded which). The receptors come from a female donor with ankylosing spondylitis or in good health (not recorded which).

This clonotype was seen more than once but under ten times. The chain joins TRBV20-1 to TRBJ2-7; D may be TRBD1 or TRBD2 (5 bases each). Germline V gene data show CDR1 as DFQATT and CDR2 as SNEGSKA (reference sequence). This CDR3 spans 15 amino acids. The ends were cut back, 3 bases at V and 5 bases at J, with 20 bases in the middle. This CDR3 is CSASYREGYLNEQYF. DNA of the CDR3: TGCAGTGCTAGTTATCGTGAGGGGTACCTTAACGAGCAGTACTTC.

The table lists this clonotype with a few counts. The CDR3 is CASRSAGTDTQYF. The CDR3 DNA is TGTGCCAGCAGATCAGCGGGCACAGATACGCAGTATTTT. The chain links TRBV2 to TRBJ2-3, with D tentatively TRBD2 (5 bases). V was trimmed by 6 bases and J by 1 base, leaving 8 bases between them. Germline V gives CDR1 SNHLY, CDR2 FYNNEI. CDR3 size: 13 residues.

As DNA, the CDR3 is TGTGCCAGCAGCCCCGACAGCACTGAAGCTTTCTTT. The encoded protein is CASSPDSTEAFF. This chain links TRBV12-3 or TRBV12-4 with TRBJ1-1; a possible D gene is TRBD1 (5 bases). The germline V and J ends were trimmed by 6 bases and 4 bases, with 9 bases remaining between them. The CDR3 consists of 12 residues.

Of note for this clonotype: A junction end diverges from the germline sequence, so it may reflect a read error. The chain couples TRBV7-9 to TRBJ2-4; 10 nucleotides agree with TRBD1. From germline, CDR1 is SEHNR and CDR2 FQNEAQ (reference sequence). The CDR3 is made up of 15 amino acids. Here the CDR3 DNA reads TGTGCCAGCATCTTAGCCGGGACAGGGGCAAACATTCAGTACTTC. Protein product: CASILAGTGANIQYF.